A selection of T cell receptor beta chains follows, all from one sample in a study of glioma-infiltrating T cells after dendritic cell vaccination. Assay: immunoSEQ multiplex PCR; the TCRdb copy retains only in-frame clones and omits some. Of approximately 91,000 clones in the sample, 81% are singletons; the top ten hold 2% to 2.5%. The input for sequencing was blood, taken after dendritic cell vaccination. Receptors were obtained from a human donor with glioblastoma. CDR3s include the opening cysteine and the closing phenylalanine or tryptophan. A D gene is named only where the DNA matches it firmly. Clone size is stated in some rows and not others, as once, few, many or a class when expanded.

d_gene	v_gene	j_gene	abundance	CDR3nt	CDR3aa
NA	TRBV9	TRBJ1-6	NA	TGTGCCAGCAGCTCCTCCGGGTCCACCATCGGGCCCCTCCACTTT	CASSSSGSTIGPLHF
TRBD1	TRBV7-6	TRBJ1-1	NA	TGTGCCAGCAGCATAGGGACAGGGAACACTGAAGCTTTCTTT	CASSIGTGNTEAFF
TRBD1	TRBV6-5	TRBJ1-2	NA	TGTGCCAGCAGGCCGGACAGGGGAGACTCCTATGGCTACACCTTC	CASRPDRGDSYGYTF
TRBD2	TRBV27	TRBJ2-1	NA	TGTGCCAGCAGTCGGGACTACTTCAATGAGCAGTTCTTC	CASSRDYFNEQFF
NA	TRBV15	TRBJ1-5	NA	TGTGCCACCAGCAGCGGGGTGGGGATCCGGAGCAATCAGCCCCAGCATTTT	CATSSGVGIRSNQPQHF
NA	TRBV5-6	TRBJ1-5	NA	TGTGCCAGCAGCTTTTGGAGGGCGAGCAATCAGCCCCAGCATTTT	CASSFWRASNQPQHF
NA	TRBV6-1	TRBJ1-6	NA	TGTGCCAGCTCAGCTAGCTCCTATAATTCACCCCTCCACTTT	CASSASSYNSPLHF
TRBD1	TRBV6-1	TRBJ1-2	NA	TGTGCCAGCAGTGCCCGGAACAGGGGATCGGAAGGCTACACCTTC	CASSARNRGSEGYTF
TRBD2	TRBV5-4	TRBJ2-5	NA	TGTGCCAGCAGCCGTGGGCTAGCGGGGGGCGGGGACCAGTACTTC	CASSRGLAGGGDQYF
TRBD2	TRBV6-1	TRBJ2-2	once	TGTGCCAGCAGTGAAGCTAGCGGGGGGGCCGGGGAGCTGTTTTTT	CASSEASGGAGELFF
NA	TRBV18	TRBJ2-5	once	TGTGCCAGCTCCCAACAAGAGACCCAGTACTTC	CASSQQETQYF
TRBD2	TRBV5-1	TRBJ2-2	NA	TGCGCCAGCAGCTCCGACAGTAGCGGGAGGTACACCGGGGAGCTGTTTTTT	CASSSDSSGRYTGELFF
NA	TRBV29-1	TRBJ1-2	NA	TGCAGCGTTGAAGATGCCTTGAGAACAGGGCCGAACTATGGCTACACCTTC	CSVEDALRTGPNYGYTF
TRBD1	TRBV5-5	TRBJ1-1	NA	TGTGCCAGCAGCTCCGGGACAGGGTGGGTAGGTGAAGCTTTCTTT	CASSSGTGWVGEAFF
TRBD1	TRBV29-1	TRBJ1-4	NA	TGCAGCGTTGAAGACTCGGACAGGGGCGAAAAACTGTTTTTT	CSVEDSDRGEKLFF
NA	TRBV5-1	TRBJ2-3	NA	TGCGCCAGCAGGCCCGCACAGGGATGGGCGCAGTATTTT	CASRPAQGWAQYF
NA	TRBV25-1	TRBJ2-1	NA	TGTGCCAGCAGTGATACTAGCACGAGGGGCAATGAGCAGTTCTTC	CASSDTSTRGNEQFF
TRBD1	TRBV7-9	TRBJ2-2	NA	TGTGCCAGCAGCGACAGGGGGGGAGGCACCGGGGAGCTGTTTTTT	CASSDRGGGTGELFF
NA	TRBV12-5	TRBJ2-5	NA	TGTGCTAGTAGGGAGGCCCAAGGGGAGACCCAGTACTTC	CASREAQGETQYF
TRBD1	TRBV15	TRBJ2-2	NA	TGTGCCACCAGCAGCCGGGGACAGGCGAACACCGGGGAGCTGTTTTTT	CATSSRGQANTGELFF
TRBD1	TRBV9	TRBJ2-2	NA	TGTGCCAGCAGCCCGGGACAGGTAACGACCGGGGAGCTGTTTTTT	CASSPGQVTTGELFF
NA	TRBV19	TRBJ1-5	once	TGTGCCAGTAGTATAAGGTCATATAGCCACCATCAGCCCCAGCATTTT	CASSIRSYSHHQPQHF
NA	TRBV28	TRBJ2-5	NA	TGTGCCAGCTTGAAGGGGAAGGGGAAAGAGACCCAGTACTTC	CASLKGKGKETQYF
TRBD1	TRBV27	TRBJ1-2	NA	TGTGCCAGCAGTTTAGGCGGAAGGAGACAGGGCTATGGCTACACCTTC	CASSLGGRRQGYGYTF
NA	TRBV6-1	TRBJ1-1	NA	TGTGCCAGCAGTGAAAACAGGGAAGCTTTCTTT	CASSENREAFF
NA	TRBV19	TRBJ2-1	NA	TGTGCCAGTAGTAAATCCACGGGCTCCTACAATGAGCAGTTCTTC	CASSKSTGSYNEQFF
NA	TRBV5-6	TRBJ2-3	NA	TGTGCCAGCAGCTTGGTATCAGATACGCAGTATTTT	CASSLVSDTQYF
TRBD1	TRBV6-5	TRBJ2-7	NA	TGTGCCAGCAGCTGGACAGGGGGCAATAACTACGAGCAGTACTTC	CASSWTGGNNYEQYF
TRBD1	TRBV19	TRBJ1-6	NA	TGTGCCAGTAGTAGAACAGGGGCCGAGGGGACACCCCTCCACTTT	CASSRTGAEGTPLHF
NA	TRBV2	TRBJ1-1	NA	TGTGCCAGCAGTGGCTTGGAGGGTTCCACTGAAGCTTTCTTT	CASSGLEGSTEAFF
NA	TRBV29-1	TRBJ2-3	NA	TGCAGCGTTCTTAGGACACTCAGCACAGATACGCAGTATTTT	CSVLRTLSTDTQYF
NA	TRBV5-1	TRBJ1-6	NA	TGCGCCAGCAGCTTGGGGCTTCAGGGGAATGACTCACCCCTCCACTTT	CASSLGLQGNDSPLHF
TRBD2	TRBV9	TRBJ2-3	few	TGTGCCAGCAGCGCACGAGCGGGAGCCACAGATACGCAGTATTTT	CASSARAGATDTQYF